The clone carrying this T cell receptor beta chain was observed a few times. Its specificity is not known. The data were obtained in a study of vaccination and CD4 T cells after COVID-19. The wider study: Participants were administered two doses of either the BNT162b2 or the mRNA-1273 vaccine. Post-COVID samples had a sampling time that fell a median approximately 93 days after diagnosis (range 35 to 161).

Time point reported: late sampling 161 to 241 days after vaccination in a few convalescent patients. Treatment meaning: approximately 10-day PBMC culture with coronavirus spike peptide pools or control peptides (ViraFEST assay). The culture of roughly 2 million PBMCs per well included roughly 10 IU/ml IL-2 and around 11 ug/ml peptide pools. The authors isolated CD4+ T cells by negative selection after 10 days of culture. Sequencing of DNA taken from cultured CD4+ T cells relied on the Oncomine TCR Beta short-read assay. TCRdb re-analysed the PCR reads in MiXCR, keeping a single row per CDR3 protein. Among more than 20,000 distinct CDR3 sequences listed, about 40% were seen once. The sequence was obtained from a human donor who had recovered from COVID-19. The specimen was CD4+ T cells from blood, cultured in vitro, collected about 7 months after SARS-CoV-2 vaccination.

CDR3: CASSGLGRSNQPQHF. The CDR3 DNA is TGTGCCAGCAGTGGACTTGGGAGGTCGAATCAGCCCCAGCATTTT. V gene TRBV6-1 combines with J gene TRBJ1-5; D unresolved. The V gene's germline CDR1 is MNHNS and CDR2 SASEGT. The V end was cut by 4 bases, the J end by 4 bases, with 14 bases between. This CDR3 has 15 residues.